This TCR beta chain emerged from a study of T cell repertoires in cytomegalovirus infection. TCRdb used MiXCR to reprocess the reads, holding one entry per CDR3 protein. The sample includes almost 550,000 distinct CDR3 sequences, approximately 15% of them seen just once. Whole-study results and caveats: Dominating the ex vivo response were TCR beta clonotypes that were CMV-specific and HLA-C-restricted.

Germline loops: CDR1 SGHAT, CDR2 FQNNGV. V was clipped by 3 bases and J by 1 base, with 14 bases between them. This CDR3 comprises 16 residues. This clonotype was detected many times. Its specificity is not known. Input material: CD8+ T cells from PBMCs. The chain employs TRBV11-2 and TRBJ2-3; D is uncertain. This TCR was sampled from a human donor in good health (CMV status not recorded). Some clones in this sample may be carry-over from other donors' samples. This chain's CDR3 is CASSFHPTAGTDTQYF. In DNA, the CDR3 is TGTGCCAGCAGCTTTCACCCTACCGCTGGCACAGATACGCAGTATTTT. The whole variable domain, remainder taken from reference TRBV11-2 and TRBJ2-3, is EAGVAQSPRYKIIEKRQSVAFWCNPISGHATLYWYQQILGQGPKLLIQFQNNGVVDDSQLPKDRFSAERLKGVDSTLKIQPAKLEDSAVYLCASSFHPTAGTDTQYFGPGTRLTVL.